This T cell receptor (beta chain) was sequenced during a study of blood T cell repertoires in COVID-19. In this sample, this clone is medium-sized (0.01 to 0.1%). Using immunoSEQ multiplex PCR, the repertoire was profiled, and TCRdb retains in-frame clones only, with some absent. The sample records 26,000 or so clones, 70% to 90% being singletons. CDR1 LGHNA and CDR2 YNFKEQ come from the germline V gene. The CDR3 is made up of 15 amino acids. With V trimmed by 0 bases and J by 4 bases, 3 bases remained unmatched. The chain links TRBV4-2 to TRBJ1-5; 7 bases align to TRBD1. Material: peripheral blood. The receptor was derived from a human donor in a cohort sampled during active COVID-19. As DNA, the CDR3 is TGTGCCAGCAGCCAAGAGAGGGGGCAGAATCAGCCCCAGCATTTT. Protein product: CASSQERGQNQPQHF.